This record looks at one T cell receptor (beta chain) sequence and its context. The authors' processing: The assay estimated nucleated cells by amplifying reference gene primers. Assay: immunoSEQ multiplex PCR; the TCRdb copy retains only in-frame clones and omits some. V and J calls and clone size are those listed in that table; D and trimming were worked out from the DNA. The sample includes about 140,000 clones, more than 75% of them seen just once. This specimen belongs to a study of blood T cell repertoires in COVID-19. CDR1 and CDR2 (germline): SGHAT, FQNNGV. The CDR3 has 17 residues. J was trimmed by 5 bases and V by 3 bases; bases with no gene match: 13.

The V gene is TRBV11-2, the J gene TRBJ2-5; 9 bases match TRBD2. This TCR was sampled from a woman of 80 years or more with acute or convalescent COVID-19. Material: peripheral blood. CDR3 residues: CASSFFSRTSVVETQYF. The CDR3 nucleotides are TGTGCCAGCAGCTTTTTTTCTCGGACTAGCGTTGTTGAGACCCAGTACTTC.